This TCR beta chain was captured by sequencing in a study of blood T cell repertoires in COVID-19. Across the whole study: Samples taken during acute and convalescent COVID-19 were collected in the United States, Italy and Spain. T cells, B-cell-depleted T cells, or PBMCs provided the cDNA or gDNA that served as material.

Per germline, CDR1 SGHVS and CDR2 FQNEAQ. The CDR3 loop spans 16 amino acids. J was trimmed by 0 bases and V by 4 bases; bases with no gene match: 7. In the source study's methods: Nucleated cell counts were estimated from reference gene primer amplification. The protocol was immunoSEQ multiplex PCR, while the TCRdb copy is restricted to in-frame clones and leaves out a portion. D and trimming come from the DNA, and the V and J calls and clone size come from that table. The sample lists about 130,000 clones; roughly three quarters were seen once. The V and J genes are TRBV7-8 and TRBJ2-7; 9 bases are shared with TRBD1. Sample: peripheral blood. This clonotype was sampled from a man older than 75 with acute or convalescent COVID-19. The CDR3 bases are TGTGCCAGCAGCTCTCGCCGGGACAGGGTCTCCTACGAGCAGTACTTC. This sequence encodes CASSSRRDRVSYEQYF. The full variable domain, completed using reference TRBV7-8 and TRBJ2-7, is GAGVSQSPRYKVAKRGQDVALRCDPISGHVSLFWYQQALGQGPEFLTYFQNEAQLDKSGLPSDRFFAERPEGSVSTLKIQRTQQEDSAVYLCASSSRRDRVSYEQYFGPGTRLTVT.